These T cell receptor beta chains were read from a single sample in a study of T cell responses to AZD1222 COVID-19 vaccine. Data came from immunoSEQ multiplex PCR; TCRdb stores just in-frame clones and leaves some out. The repertoire has some 140,000 clones, about 92% of them found once; the top ten carry about 3%. The sample was peripheral blood, taken on day 0 of AZD1222 vaccination. The receptor set was obtained from an adult in good health. Each CDR3 is given with its conserved first and last residue. The D gene is left open where the match is weak. Not every row has a clone size; where given, it reads once, few, many or a size class.

CDR3nt,CDR3aa,abundance,d_gene,j_gene,v_gene
TGTGCCAGTAGTTTGGCGGGAGTTCGGAATGAGCAGTTCTTC,CASSLAGVRNEQFF,.,TRBD2,TRBJ2-1,TRBV19
TGTGCCAGCGGCGCCCCAACCGGGGGTACCAATGAAAAACTGTTTTTT,CASGAPTGGTNEKLFF,.,.,TRBJ1-4,TRBV9
TGTGCCAGCAGTGAGGACAGGATGGGAGGGGCCAACGTCCTGACTTTC,CASSEDRMGGANVLTF,.,TRBD1,TRBJ2-6,TRBV3-1/TRBV3-2
TGTGCCACCAGTGGTGGGGGCGTTTACAATGAGCAGTTCTTC,CATSGGGVYNEQFF,.,.,TRBJ2-1,TRBV24-1
TGTGCCAGCAGCCGTATGTTGACTATAGATGAGCAGTTCTTC,CASSRMLTIDEQFF,.,.,TRBJ2-1,TRBV3-1/TRBV3-2
TGTGCCAGCAGCTCATTCAGGGCGGGATTGAATTCACCCCTCCACTTT,CASSSFRAGLNSPLHF,.,.,TRBJ1-6,TRBV7-3
TGTGCCAGCAGTTACGGACAGGGGTCCGAGCAGTACTTC,CASSYGQGSEQYF,.,TRBD1,TRBJ2-7,TRBV6-2/TRBV6-3
TGTGCCACCAGCACGGGACTAGCGGGAGCAAACGAGCAGTACTTC,CATSTGLAGANEQYF,.,TRBD2,TRBJ2-7,TRBV15
TGTGCTTCCAGAATAGGGGACATCTCTGAAGCTTTCTTT,CASRIGDISEAFF,.,.,TRBJ1-1,TRBV5-4
TGTGCCACCAGCAGAGATCTAAGCACCAGCTCCTACAATGAGCAGTTCTTC,CATSRDLSTSSYNEQFF,.,.,TRBJ2-1,TRBV15
TGTGCCAGCAGTTTATCCGGACAGGGGTTTGGTGAAGCTTTCTTT,CASSLSGQGFGEAFF,.,TRBD1,TRBJ1-1,TRBV28
TGTGCCAGCAGCTTAACGTTCCTAGCGGGAAGGGGGGAGCTGTTTTTT,CASSLTFLAGRGELFF,.,TRBD2,TRBJ2-2,TRBV7-3
TGTGCCAGCACAGCGGGAGGATTCCCCCGAACAGATACGCAGTATTTT,CASTAGGFPRTDTQYF,.,TRBD2,TRBJ2-3,TRBV2
TGTGCCATCAGTGAGGATCGGTATAAGGAAAAACTGTTTTTT,CAISEDRYKEKLFF,.,.,TRBJ1-4,TRBV10-3
TGCGCCAGCAGCCCGGGGGTAAACACTGAAGCTTTCTTT,CASSPGVNTEAFF,.,.,TRBJ1-1,TRBV5-1
TGTGCCAGCGGCTGGGGCGGGAATCAGCCCCAGCATTTT,CASGWGGNQPQHF,.,.,TRBJ1-5,TRBV5-8
TGTGCCAGCAGTTTTCGGGGGTACGAGCAGTACTTC,CASSFRGYEQYF,.,.,TRBJ2-7,TRBV27
TGTGCCACCAGCAGAGAACTTCCGGAAGAGCCCTACAATGAGCAGTTCTTC,CATSRELPEEPYNEQFF,.,.,TRBJ2-1,TRBV15
TGTGCCAGCAGAGCGGGAGAGTTCTCCTACGAGCAGTACTTC,CASRAGEFSYEQYF,once,TRBD2,TRBJ2-7,TRBV2
TGTGCCAGCAGCCGCAGGGGAAAGAACACTGAAGCTTTCTTT,CASSRRGKNTEAFF,.,.,TRBJ1-1,TRBV27
TGTGCCAGCAGTGAAGGGAGATCACAGGGTCGTGGCTACACCTTC,CASSEGRSQGRGYTF,.,.,TRBJ1-2,TRBV6-1
TGTGCCAGTTCGCGCCATACTAACTATGGCTACACCTTC,CASSRHTNYGYTF,.,.,TRBJ1-2,TRBV19
TGTGCCATTGGACTAGGTGGTTACTACGAGCAGTACTTC,CAIGLGGYYEQYF,few,TRBD2,TRBJ2-7,TRBV10-3
TGCGCCAGCAGCTTGGGGGGAGCTATTTCCTACGAGCAGTACTTC,CASSLGGAISYEQYF,.,.,TRBJ2-7,TRBV5-1